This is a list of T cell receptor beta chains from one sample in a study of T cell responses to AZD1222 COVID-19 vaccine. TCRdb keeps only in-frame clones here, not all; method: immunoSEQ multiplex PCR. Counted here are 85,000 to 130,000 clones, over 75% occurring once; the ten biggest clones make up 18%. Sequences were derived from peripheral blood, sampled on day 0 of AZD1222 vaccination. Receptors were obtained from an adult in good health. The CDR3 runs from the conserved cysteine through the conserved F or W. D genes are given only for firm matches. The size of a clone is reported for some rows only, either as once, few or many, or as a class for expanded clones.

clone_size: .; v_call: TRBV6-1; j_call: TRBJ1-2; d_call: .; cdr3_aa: CASSERGPGYGYTF; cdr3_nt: TGTGCCAGCAGTGAGCGGGGGCCGGGCTATGGCTACACCTTC
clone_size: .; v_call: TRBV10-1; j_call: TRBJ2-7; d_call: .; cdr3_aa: CASSESTGPYEQYF; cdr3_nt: TGCGCCAGCAGTGAGTCGACGGGACCCTACGAGCAGTACTTC
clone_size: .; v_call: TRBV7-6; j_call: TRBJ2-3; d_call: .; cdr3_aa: CASSLSWGLGGGPPSSTDTQYF; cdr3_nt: TGTGCCAGCAGCTTATCATGGGGATTAGGTGGGGGGCCCCCGTCCAGCACAGATACGCAGTATTTT
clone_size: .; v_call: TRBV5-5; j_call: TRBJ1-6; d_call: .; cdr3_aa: CASSLLVNAGSPLHF; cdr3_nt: TGTGCCAGCAGCTTGTTGGTTAATGCCGGTTCACCCCTCCACTTT
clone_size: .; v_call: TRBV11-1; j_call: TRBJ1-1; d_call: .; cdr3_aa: CASSSGVEAFF; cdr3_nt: TGTGCCAGCAGCTCCGGAGTAGAAGCTTTCTTT
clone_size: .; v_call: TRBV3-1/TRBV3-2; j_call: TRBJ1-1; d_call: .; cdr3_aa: CASSLPMGRGTEAFF; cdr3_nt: TGTGCCAGCAGCCTACCAATGGGACGTGGCACTGAAGCTTTCTTT
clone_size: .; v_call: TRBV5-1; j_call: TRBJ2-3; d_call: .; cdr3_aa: CASSLSGAFTDTQYF; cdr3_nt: TGCGCCAGCAGCCTTAGTGGGGCATTCACAGATACGCAGTATTTT
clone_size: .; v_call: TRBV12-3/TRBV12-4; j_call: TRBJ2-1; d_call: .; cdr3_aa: CASSFVGGHEQFF; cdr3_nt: TGTGCCAGCAGTTTTGTCGGGGGTCATGAGCAGTTCTTC
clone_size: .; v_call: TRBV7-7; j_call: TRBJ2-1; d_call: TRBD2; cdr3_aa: CASSWGSGGTGEQFF; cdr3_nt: TGTGCCAGCAGCTGGGGGTCGGGGGGTACGGGTGAGCAGTTCTTC
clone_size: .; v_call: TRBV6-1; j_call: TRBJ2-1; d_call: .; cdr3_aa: CASSEGPNEQFF; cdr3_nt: TGTGCCAGCAGTGAAGGGCCGAATGAGCAGTTCTTC
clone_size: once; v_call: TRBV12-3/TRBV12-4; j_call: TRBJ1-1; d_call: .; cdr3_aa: CASSFSGLEAFF; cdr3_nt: TGTGCCAGCAGTTTTTCTGGGCTTGAAGCTTTCTTT
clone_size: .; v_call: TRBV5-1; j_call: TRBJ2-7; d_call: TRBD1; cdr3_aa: CASGTGAGYEQYF; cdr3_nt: TGCGCCAGCGGGACAGGGGCGGGCTACGAGCAGTACTTC
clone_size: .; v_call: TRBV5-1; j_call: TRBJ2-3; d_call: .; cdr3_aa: CASSLLQADTQYF; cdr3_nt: TGCGCCAGCAGCTTGTTGCAGGCGGATACGCAGTATTTT
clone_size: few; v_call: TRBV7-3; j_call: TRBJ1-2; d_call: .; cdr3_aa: CASSLPRGYGYTF; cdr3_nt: TGTGCCAGCAGCCTTCCGAGGGGATATGGCTACACCTTC
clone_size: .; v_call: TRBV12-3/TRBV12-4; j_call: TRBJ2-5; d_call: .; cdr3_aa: CASSFAAETQYF; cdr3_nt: TGTGCCAGCAGTTTTGCCGCTGAGACCCAGTACTTC
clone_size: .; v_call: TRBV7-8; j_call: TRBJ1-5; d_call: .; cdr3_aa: CASSWGGLQPQHF; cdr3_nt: TGTGCCAGCAGCTGGGGGGGGCTTCAGCCCCAGCATTTT
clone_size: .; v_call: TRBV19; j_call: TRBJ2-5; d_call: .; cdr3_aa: CASSSRRGGSETQYF; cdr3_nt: TGTGCCAGTAGCTCAAGAAGAGGGGGTTCGGAGACCCAGTACTTC
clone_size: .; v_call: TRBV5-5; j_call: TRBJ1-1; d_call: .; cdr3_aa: CASSLDMGNTEAFF; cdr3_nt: TGTGCCAGCAGCCTGGATATGGGGAACACTGAAGCTTTCTTT
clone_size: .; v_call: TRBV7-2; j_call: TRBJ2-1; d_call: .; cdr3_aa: CASSWRPSGGYNEQFF; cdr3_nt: TGTGCCAGCAGCTGGAGACCTAGTGGGGGGTACAATGAGCAGTTCTTC
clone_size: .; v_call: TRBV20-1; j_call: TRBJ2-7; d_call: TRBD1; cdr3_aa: CSASTPQRTGDSYEQYF; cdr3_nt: TGCAGTGCTAGTACCCCGCAAAGAACAGGGGACTCCTACGAGCAGTACTTC
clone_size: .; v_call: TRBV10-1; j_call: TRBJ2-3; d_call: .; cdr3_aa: CASRPGLTDTQYF; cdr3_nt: TGCGCCAGCAGGCCGGGTTTAACAGATACGCAGTATTTT
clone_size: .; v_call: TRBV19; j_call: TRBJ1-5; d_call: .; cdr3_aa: CASMREPLSNQPQHF; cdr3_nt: TGTGCCAGTATGAGGGAGCCCCTTAGCAATCAGCCCCAGCATTTT
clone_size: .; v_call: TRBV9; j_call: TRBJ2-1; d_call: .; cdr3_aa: CASSAKAGRNEQFF; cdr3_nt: TGTGCCAGCAGCGCCAAAGCAGGGCGCAATGAGCAGTTCTTC
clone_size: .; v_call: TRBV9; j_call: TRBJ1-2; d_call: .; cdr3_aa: CASSILAREGLHGYTF; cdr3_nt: TGTGCCAGCAGCATCCTCGCGAGGGAAGGGCTGCATGGCTACACCTTC
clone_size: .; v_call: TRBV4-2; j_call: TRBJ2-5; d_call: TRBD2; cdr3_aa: CASSQAGLANQETQYF; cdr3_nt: TGTGCCAGCAGCCAAGCGGGACTAGCGAATCAAGAGACCCAGTACTTC
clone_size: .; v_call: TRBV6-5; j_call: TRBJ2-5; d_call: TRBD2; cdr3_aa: CASSSGGYQETQYF; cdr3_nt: TGTGCCAGCAGTAGCGGGGGGTACCAAGAGACCCAGTACTTC
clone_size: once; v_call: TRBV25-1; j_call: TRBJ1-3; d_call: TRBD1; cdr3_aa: CASSELGTDSGNTIYF; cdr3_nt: TGTGCCAGCAGTGAATTAGGGACAGACTCTGGAAACACCATATATTTT
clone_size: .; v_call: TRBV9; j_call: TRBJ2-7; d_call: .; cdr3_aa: CASSADGYEQYF; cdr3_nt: TGTGCCAGCAGCGCAGATGGCTACGAGCAGTACTTC
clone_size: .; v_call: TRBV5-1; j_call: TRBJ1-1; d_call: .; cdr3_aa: CASSLRRAGVDTEAFF; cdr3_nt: TGCGCCAGCAGCTTGCGGCGGGCAGGTGTGGACACTGAAGCTTTCTTT
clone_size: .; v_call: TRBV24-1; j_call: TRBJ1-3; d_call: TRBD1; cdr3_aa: CATSRIPRPLDREVVAAGNTIYF; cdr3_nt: TGTGCCACCAGCAGGATCCCCCGCCCCCTCGACAGGGAGGTTGTTGCAGCAGGAAACACCATATATTTT
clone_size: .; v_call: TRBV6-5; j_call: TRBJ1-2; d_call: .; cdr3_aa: CASSHNSRSGGYTF; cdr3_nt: TGTGCCAGCAGCCATAATTCTAGGAGTGGTGGCTACACCTTC
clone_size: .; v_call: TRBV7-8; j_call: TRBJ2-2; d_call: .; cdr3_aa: CASSLERGHGPSNTGELFF; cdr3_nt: TGTGCCAGCAGCTTAGAACGGGGCCACGGACCTTCAAACACCGGGGAGCTGTTTTTT
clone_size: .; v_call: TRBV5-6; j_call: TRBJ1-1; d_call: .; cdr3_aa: CASSLSQYSEAFF; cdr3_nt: TGTGCCAGCAGCTTGTCCCAGTATAGTGAAGCTTTCTTT
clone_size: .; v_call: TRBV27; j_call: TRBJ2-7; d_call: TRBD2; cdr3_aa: CASSSPPGLAGYEQYF; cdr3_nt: TGTGCCAGCAGTTCCCCGCCGGGACTAGCGGGATACGAGCAGTACTTC
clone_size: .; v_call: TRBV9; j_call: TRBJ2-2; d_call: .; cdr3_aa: CASSPWTEVTGELFF; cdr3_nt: TGTGCCAGCAGCCCCTGGACAGAGGTCACCGGGGAGCTGTTTTTT
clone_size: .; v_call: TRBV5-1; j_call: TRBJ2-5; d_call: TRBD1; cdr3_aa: CASSTGTASHQETQYF; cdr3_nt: TGCGCCAGCAGCACCGGGACAGCGAGTCATCAAGAGACCCAGTACTTC
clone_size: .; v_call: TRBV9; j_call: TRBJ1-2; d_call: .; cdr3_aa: CASSGGDYGYTF; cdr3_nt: TGTGCCAGCAGCGGTGGAGACTATGGCTACACCTTC
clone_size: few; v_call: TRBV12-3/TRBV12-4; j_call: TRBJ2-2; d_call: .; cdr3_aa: CASKKGAIGELFF; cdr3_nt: TGTGCCAGCAAAAAAGGGGCAATCGGGGAGCTGTTTTTT
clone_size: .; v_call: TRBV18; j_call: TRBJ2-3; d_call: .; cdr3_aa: CASQMTSGSTDTQYF; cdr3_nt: TGTGCCAGCCAAATGACTAGTGGGAGCACAGATACGCAGTATTTT
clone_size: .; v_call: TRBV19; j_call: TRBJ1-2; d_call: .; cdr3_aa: CASTWDPGSSYGYTF; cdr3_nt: TGTGCCAGTACTTGGGATCCAGGTTCATCGTATGGCTACACCTTC
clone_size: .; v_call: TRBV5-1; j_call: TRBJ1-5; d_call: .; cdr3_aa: CASRSDHNQPQHF; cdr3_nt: TGCGCCAGCAGGTCAGACCACAATCAGCCCCAGCATTTT
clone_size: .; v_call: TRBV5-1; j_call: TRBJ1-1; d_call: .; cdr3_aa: CASSGGVNTEAFF; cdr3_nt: TGCGCCAGCAGCGGAGGAGTGAACACTGAAGCTTTCTTT
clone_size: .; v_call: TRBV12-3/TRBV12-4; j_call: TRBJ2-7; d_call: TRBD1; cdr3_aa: CASSWTGPEQYF; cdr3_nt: TGTGCCAGCAGCTGGACAGGGCCCGAGCAGTACTTC
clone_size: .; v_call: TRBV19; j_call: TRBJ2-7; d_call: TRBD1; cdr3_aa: CASSPPDRATPYF; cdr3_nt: TGTGCCAGTAGTCCACCGGACAGGGCCACGCCGTACTTC
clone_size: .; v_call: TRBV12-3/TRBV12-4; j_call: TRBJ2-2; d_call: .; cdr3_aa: CASSLLGGELFF; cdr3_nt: TGTGCCAGCAGTCTTCTCGGCGGGGAGCTGTTTTTT
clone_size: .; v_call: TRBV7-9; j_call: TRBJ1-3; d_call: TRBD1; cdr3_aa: CASSLQTGAGNTIYF; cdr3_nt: TGTGCCAGCAGCTTACAGACAGGGGCTGGAAACACCATATATTTT
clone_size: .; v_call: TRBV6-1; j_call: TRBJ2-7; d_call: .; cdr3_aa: CASSEAVGNYEQYF; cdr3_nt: TGTGCCAGCAGTGAAGCGGTGGGTAACTACGAGCAGTACTTC
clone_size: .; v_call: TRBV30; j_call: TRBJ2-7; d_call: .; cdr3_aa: CAWSDGFEQYF; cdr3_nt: TGTGCCTGGAGTGACGGGTTCGAGCAGTACTTC
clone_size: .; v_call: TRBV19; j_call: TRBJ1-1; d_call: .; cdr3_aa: CASSEGGAMNTEAFF; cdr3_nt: TGTGCCAGTAGTGAGGGGGGCGCGATGAACACTGAAGCTTTCTTT
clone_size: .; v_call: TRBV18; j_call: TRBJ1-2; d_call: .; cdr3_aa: CASSPPQGFGYGYTF; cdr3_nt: TGTGCCAGCTCACCACCGCAGGGTTTTGGCTATGGCTACACCTTC